This entry lists 18 T cell receptor beta chains sequenced from one sample in a study of CD8 T cells in Susac syndrome. RNA amounts of about 0.5 to 1 ug underwent reverse transcription with random hexamers. TCRdb independently ran MiXCR on the immunoSEQ multiplex PCR reads; one entry per CDR3 protein. The sample consists of about 300,000 distinct CDR3 sequences, approximately 89% of them appearing once. Sequencing was done on a sample of CD8+ T cells from PBMCs. The receptors were gathered from a human donor with multiple sclerosis.

The V call is TRBV2, the J call TRBJ2-6, with 8 bases fitting TRBD1. The CDR3 is 18 amino acids. Germline V gene lookup returns CDR1 SNHLY and CDR2 FYNNEI. Trimming cost V 8 bases and J 0 bases; bases outside gene matches: 12. DNA of the CDR3: TGTGCCAGCCCTCCTGTTGGGACAGGTCCCTCTGGGGCCAACGTCCTGACTTTC. Its protein product is CASPPVGTGPSGANVLTF.

This chain uses TRBV20-1 with TRBJ2-1; 8 nucleotides align to TRBD2. Per the germline V gene, CDR1 is DFQATT and CDR2 is SNEGSKA (reference sequence). This CDR3 is built from 18 residues. V gave up 5 bases and J gave up 1 base; unmatched junction bases: 16. The CDR3 bases are TGCAGTGCTCTCGAGCGGGCGGGAGGTCTGTTATCCTACAATGAGCAGTTCTTC. Its translation is CSALERAGGLLSYNEQFF.

V and J are TRBV12-3 or TRBV12-4 and TRBJ1-1, with 8 bases aligning to TRBD1. The CDR3 contains 14 residues. V gave up 3 bases and J gave up 7 bases; unmatched junction bases: 7. The CDR3 DNA reads TGTGCCAGCAGTTTGGCAGGGGGCTTGGGTGAAGCTTTCTTT. Translated, it gives CASSLAGGLGEAFF.

The rearrangement uses TRBV4-1 and TRBJ1-1; 9 bases fit TRBD1. The V gene end was trimmed by 4 bases and the J gene end by 1 base; junction bases not matched to a gene: 1. The germline gives CDR1 MGHRA, CDR2 YSYEKL. The CDR3 has 14 residues. DNA of the CDR3: TGCGCCAGCAGCCTGGACAGGGGGAACACTGAAGCTTTCTTT. This gives the protein CASSLDRGNTEAFF.

This clonotype was detected once. The chain recombines TRBV28 with TRBJ2-7, with unresolved D. The CDR3 runs to 12 residues. V was shortened by 9 bases and J by 5 bases, with 14 bases between the two germline ends. Germline CDR1 and CDR2: MDHEN and SYDVKM. CDR3 sequence: CASKHLLHEQYF. The CDR3 region has the DNA TGTGCCAGTAAACATCTCCTCCACGAGCAGTACTTC.

The chain is built from TRBV20-1 and TRBJ2-1, with 7 bases fitting TRBD2. The CDR3 length is 15 residues. CDR1 and CDR2 (germline): DFQATT, SNEGSKA (reference sequence). The V gene end was trimmed by 5 bases and the J gene end by 3 bases; junction bases not matched to a gene: 10. This CDR3 reads CSAGLGREHYNEQFF. CDR3 nucleotides: TGCAGTGCTGGTTTGGGGCGGGAGCACTACAATGAGCAGTTCTTC.

There are a few counts of this clonotype. CDR3 residues: CSARDADSYNEQFF. CDR3 DNA: TGCAGTGCTAGAGACGCGGACTCCTACAATGAGCAGTTCTTC. V gene TRBV20-1 combines with J gene TRBJ2-1, with unresolved D. Germline-derived CDR1 and CDR2 are DFQATT and SNEGSKA (reference sequence). CDR3 size: 14 residues. V shed 0 bases and J shed 0 bases, with 6 bases lying between them.

The chain combines TRBV7-9 with TRBJ1-1, with D hard to call. CDR3 length: 14 amino acids. Trimming stripped 2 bases from V and 0 bases from J, with 7 bases between. Germline lookup yields CDR1 SEHNR and CDR2 FQNEAQ (reference sequence). Here the CDR3 reads CASSLIFMNTEAFF. CDR3 bases: TGTGCCAGCAGCTTAATATTCATGAACACTGAAGCTTTCTTT. The full variable domain, its missing parts supplied by reference TRBV7-9 and TRBJ1-1, is DTGVSQNPRHKITKRGQNVTFRCDPISEHNRLYWYRQTLGQGPEFLTYFQNEAQLEKSRLLSDRFSAERPKGSFSTLEIQRTEQGDSAMYLCASSLIFMNTEAFFGQGTRLTVV.

The rearrangement links TRBV4-3 to TRBJ2-2; unclear D gene. The V end lost 6 bases, the J end lost 6 bases, and 11 bases lay between the germline ends. The germline V gene encodes CDR1 LGHNA and CDR2 YSLEER. The CDR3 contains 13 residues. DNA for the CDR3: TGCGCCAGCAGTCGACGAGAACCCGGGGAGCTGTTTTTT. Amino acids: CASSRREPGELFF.

The chain joins TRBV6-2 or TRBV6-3 to TRBJ2-3; no definite D call. This CDR3 region has 13 residues. From germline, CDR1 is MNHEY and CDR2 SVGEGT. V was shortened by 5 bases and J by 6 bases, with 12 bases between the two germline ends. CDR3 in DNA: TGTGCCAGCAGTAATGCTTGGGGTGATACGCAGTATTTT. Protein product: CASSNAWGDTQYF.

The V and J genes are TRBV7-8 and TRBJ1-3, with D possibly being TRBD1 (5 bases). Germline V lookup: CDR1 SGHVS, CDR2 FQNEAQ. The CDR3 consists of 17 residues. Trimming shortened V by 1 base and J by 2 bases, and 15 bases separated the two germline ends. The chain's CDR3 is CASSLGLPGGAGNTIYF. The DNA for the CDR3 is TGTGCCAGCAGCTTAGGACTACCGGGGGGGGCTGGAAACACCATATATTTT.

The chain couples TRBV7-3 to TRBJ2-1, with 9 bases identical to TRBD2. The CDR3 contains 14 residues. Germline CDR1 is SGHTA and CDR2 is FQGTGA. Trimming at V came to 2 bases and at J to 5 bases, leaving 1 base not matched to a gene. CDR3 in DNA: TGTGCCAGCAGCTTACGACTAGCGGACAATGAGCAGTTCTTC. This encodes CASSLRLADNEQFF.

This chain uses TRBV20-1 with TRBJ2-7; 7 nucleotides line up with TRBD2. V gave up 0 bases and J gave up 3 bases; unmatched junction bases: 8. Looked up from germline, CDR1 is DFQATT and CDR2 is SNEGSKA (reference sequence). The CDR3 totals 15 residues. The CDR3, as DNA: TGCAGTGCTAGAGATCAGGAGGCGGGGGACTACGAGCAGTACTTC. The encoded protein is CSARDQEAGDYEQYF.

J is TRBJ2-3 and V is TRBV6-4; TRBD2 aligns across 8 bases. CDR1 is MRHNA and CDR2 is SNTAGT in the germline V gene. The length of the CDR3 is 15 residues. Trimming took 4 bases from V and 5 from J; bases not matched to a gene: 8. The CDR3 DNA is TGTGCCAGCAGTGTCGGGAGGGCCAAGGGAGATACGCAGTATTTT. Translating it yields CASSVGRAKGDTQYF.

J is TRBJ2-1 and V is TRBV29-1, with D unresolved. V was clipped by 8 bases and J by 9 bases, with 14 bases between them. The CDR3 totals 11 residues. Germline loops: CDR1 SQVTM, CDR2 ANQGSEA. The CDR3 reads CSHGPEVEQFF. In nucleotides, the CDR3 is TGCAGCCACGGTCCAGAGGTTGAGCAGTTCTTC.

The chain is built from TRBV6-5 and TRBJ2-3; D unclear. Germline-derived CDR1 and CDR2 are MNHEY and SVGAGI. The CDR3 has 13 amino acids. V was trimmed by 0 bases and J by 7 bases, leaving 8 bases between them. CDR3 nucleotides: TGTGCCAGCAGTTACTCTTCGCGGAATACGCAGTATTTT. Encoded protein: CASSYSSRNTQYF.

The V gene is TRBV4-3, the J gene TRBJ2-7; D not certain. The CDR3 has 16 residues. Deletions cut 3 bases from V and 0 bases from J, with 15 bases between. From germline, CDR1 is LGHNA and CDR2 YSLEER. The CDR3 DNA follows: TGCGCCAGCAGCCACTCCACAGATTCGAGCTCCTACGAGCAGTACTTC. Its translation: CASSHSTDSSSYEQYF.

This clonotype showed up just once. The chain employs TRBV29-1 and TRBJ2-2; D not resolved. V was cut by 4 bases and J by 4 bases, with 13 bases left in between. CDR1 is SQVTM and CDR2 is ANQGSEA in the germline V gene. The CDR3 is 14 amino acids. CDR3 bases: TGCAGCGTTGTAGCCAGTTTGGGCACCGGGGAGCTGTTTTTT. It specifies CSVVASLGTGELFF.